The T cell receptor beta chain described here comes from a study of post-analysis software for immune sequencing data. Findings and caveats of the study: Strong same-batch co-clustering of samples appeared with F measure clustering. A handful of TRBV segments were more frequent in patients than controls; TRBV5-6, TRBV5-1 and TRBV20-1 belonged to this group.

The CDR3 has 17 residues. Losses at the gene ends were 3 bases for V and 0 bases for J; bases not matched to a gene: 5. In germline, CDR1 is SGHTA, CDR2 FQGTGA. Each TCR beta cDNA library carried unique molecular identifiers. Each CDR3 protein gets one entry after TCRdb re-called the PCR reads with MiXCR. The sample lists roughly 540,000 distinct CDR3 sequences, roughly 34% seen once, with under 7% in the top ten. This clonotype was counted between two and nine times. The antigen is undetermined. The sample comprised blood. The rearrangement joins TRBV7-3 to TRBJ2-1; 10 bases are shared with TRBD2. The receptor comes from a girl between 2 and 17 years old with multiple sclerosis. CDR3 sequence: CASSFLAGASSYNEQFF. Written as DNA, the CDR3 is TGTGCCAGCAGCTTTCTAGCGGGGGCCTCCTCCTACAATGAGCAGTTCTTC.